The 21 T cell receptor beta chains listed next were all sequenced from one sample in a study of T cells in women clearing cervical HPV infection. Some clones are missing from TCRdb's copy, which holds only in-frame ones; the method was immunoSEQ multiplex PCR. The repertoire table contains about 20,000 clones. The sequenced material came from blood buffy coat. These receptors were taken from a woman between 18 and 70 years old with a cervical HPV16 infection that either progressed to CIN3+ or cleared (not recorded which).

As for this clone: The read ends 3 residues before the CDR3 terminus; that terminus is restored from the germline J gene. The chain joins TRBV5-1 to TRBJ2-1; TRBD2 might be the D (5 bases). The CDR3 runs 15 residues. Germline V gene lookup returns CDR1 SGHRS and CDR2 YFSETQ. V lost 0 bases, J lost 3 bases, and 10 bases lay in between. The CDR3 DNA, read in part, is TGCGCCAGCAGCTTGGCAGGAACTAGCTACAATGAG. This codes for CASSLAGTSYNE. The CDR3 in its entirety is CASSLAGTSYNEQFF.

About this clone itself: The CDR3 extends 3 residues past the end of the read, so its final part is completed from the germline J gene. The V and J genes are TRBV29-1 and TRBJ1-4; 7 bases agree with TRBD1. V shed 4 bases and J 5 bases; nucleotides not matched to a gene: 1. Germline V gene data show CDR1 as SQVTM and CDR2 as ANQGSEA. The CDR3 is made up of 12 amino acids. The sequenced part of the CDR3 DNA is TGCAGCGTTGTACAGGGGAATGAAAAA. It translates to CSVVQGNEK. The entire CDR3 protein is CSVVQGNEKLFF. The full variable domain, rest sourced from reference TRBV29-1 and TRBJ1-4, is SAVISQKPSRDICQRGTSLTIQCQVDSQVTMMFWYRQQPGQSLTLIATANQGSEATYESGFVIDKFPISRPNLTFSTLTVSNMSPEDSSIYLCSVVQGNEKLFFGSGTQLSVL.

With regard to this clone: The read falls 3 residues short of the CDR3 end, and the missing part is taken from the germline J gene. The chain carries TRBV10-3 and TRBJ1-1; D unresolved. The CDR3 runs 12 residues. V was pared by 8 bases and J by 4 bases, with 11 bases between. The germline CDR1 and CDR2 sequences are ENHRY and SYGVKD. Incomplete CDR3 DNA: TGTGCCATCTCCTATAGTAGCACTGAA. Its translation is CAISYSSTE. The whole CDR3 is CAISYSSTEAFF.

As concerns this clone: The CDR3 goes on 3 residues after the read ends, and that part is filled in from the germline J gene. This sequence joins TRBV28 and TRBJ2-1; 8 bases fit TRBD2. J was trimmed by 7 bases and V by 9 bases; bases with no gene match: 14. This CDR3 has 15 amino acids. Germline V gives CDR1 MDHEN, CDR2 SYDVKM. CDR3 DNA (partial): TGTGCCAGTTTGTCCGGGGGGGCCCCCCCGAATGAG. It yields the protein CASLSGGAPPNE. The whole CDR3 sequence reads CASLSGGAPPNEQFF.

A note on this clone: The missing CDR3 end, 3 residues past where the read stops, is filled in from the germline J gene. This rearrangement joins TRBV2 to TRBJ1-2, with 7 bases matching TRBD1. The CDR3 has 13 amino acids. Germline V lookup: CDR1 SNHLY, CDR2 FYNNEI. V lost 7 bases, J lost 4 bases, and 6 bases stayed unmatched. CDR3 DNA (partial): TGTGCCAGCATAGACAGGGATGGCTATGGC. This gives the protein CASIDRDGYG. The entire CDR3 reads CASIDRDGYGYTF.

As for this clone: The sequence runs out 3 residues before the end of the CDR3; the remainder is reconstructed from the germline J gene. V usage is TRBV14 and J usage is TRBJ1-1; D unclear. Germline CDR1 SGHDN, CDR2 FVKESK. This CDR3 is 13 amino acids long. V shed 4 bases and J shed 6 bases, with 12 bases lying between them. CDR3 DNA (partial): TGTGCCAGCAGCCGAAACCGCGGGGCTGAA. Amino acids: CASSRNRGAE. The entire CDR3 sequence reads CASSRNRGAEAFF. The variable domain in full, with the rest retrieved from reference TRBV14 and TRBJ1-1, is EAGVTQFPSHSVIEKGQTVTLRCDPISGHDNLYWYRRVMGKEIKFLLHFVKESKQDESGMPNNRFLAERTGGTYSTLKVQPAELEDSGVYFCASSRNRGAEAFFGQGTRLTVV.

This clone is identified as medium-sized (0.01 to 0.1%) from frequency. Read data end 3 residues before the CDR3 end; the end is taken from the germline J gene. V gene TRBV6-2 or TRBV6-3 combines with J gene TRBJ2-5; D is perhaps TRBD2 (6 bases). The ends were cut back, 2 bases at V and 7 bases at J, with 11 bases in the middle. This CDR3 is built from 13 residues. Germline V gene sequence: CDR1 MNHEY, CDR2 SVGEGT. CDR3 sequence reads: CASSYGLHGTQYF. CDR3 DNA (partial): TGTGCCAGCAGTTACGGACTACACGGGACC.

As for this clone: The CDR3 extends 3 residues past the end of the read, so its final part is completed from the germline J gene. The chain employs TRBV5-1 and TRBJ2-1; 10 nucleotides align to TRBD1. The CDR3 has 16 amino acids. V was pared by 2 bases and J by 8 bases, with 10 bases of the junction left unmatched. Germline-derived CDR1 and CDR2 are SGHRS and YFSETQ. Incomplete CDR3 DNA: TGCGCCAGCAGCTTCCTCCGGGACAGGGGAAACCATGAG. Translating it yields CASSFLRDRGNHE. The whole CDR3 sequence is CASSFLRDRGNHEQFF.

Regarding this clone: The CDR3 is cut off 3 residues early in the read; its end comes from the germline J gene. The rearrangement uses TRBV20-1 and TRBJ1-1; TRBD1 aligns across 9 bases. Germline V gene sequence: CDR1 DFQATT, CDR2 SNEGSKA (reference sequence). The CDR3 is made up of 18 amino acids. V trimming: 3 bases; J trimming: 3 bases; junction bases outside the gene matches: 17. The CDR3 spells CSASNPGQGRGQYTEAFF. The CDR3 DNA, read in part, is TGCAGTGCTAGCAATCCGGGACAGGGTAGAGGACAGTACACTGAA.

CDR3 sequence: CASSLQQGGNEQFF. The CDR3 bases that were read are TGTGCCAGCTCCCTCCAACAGGGAGGCAATGAG. This chain connects TRBV18 to TRBJ2-1; possibly TRBD1 or TRBD2 for D (6 bases each). Read sequence stops 3 residues before the CDR3 end, and the germline J gene provides the missing end. Germline CDR1 is KGHSH and CDR2 is LQKENI. The ends were cut back, 6 bases at V and 6 bases at J, with 15 bases in the middle. This CDR3 contains 14 residues.

Concerning this clone: The DNA ends 3 residues before the CDR3 does, and the rest of the CDR3 is filled in from the germline J gene. This chain joins TRBV5-1 and TRBJ2-3; 15 bases are a match to TRBD2. The CDR3 runs 16 residues. Germline V gene data show CDR1 as SGHRS and CDR2 as YFSETQ. Trimming cost V 4 bases and J 4 bases; bases outside gene matches: 4. CDR3 sequence: CASSTWTSGGADTQYF. The sequenced CDR3 bases are TGCGCCAGCAGCACCTGGACTAGCGGGGGGGCAGATACG.

About this clone itself: The read falls 3 residues short of the CDR3 end, and the missing part is taken from the germline J gene. This chain links TRBV20-1 with TRBJ2-5; TRBD2 might be the D (7 bases). The CDR3 sequence is 15 residues long. Trimming pared 3 bases from V and 0 bases from J, leaving 14 bases between. CDR1 DFQATT and CDR2 SNEGSKA come from the germline V gene (reference sequence). CDR3 DNA (partial): TGCAGTGCTAGTCGGGGGGCAACTCACCAAGAGACC. As protein: CSASRGATHQET. In full, the CDR3 is CSASRGATHQETQYF.

On this clone: The read ends 3 residues shy of where the CDR3 ends; the end is completed using the germline J gene. V and J are TRBV7-2 and TRBJ2-5; a possible D gene is TRBD1 (5 bases). Trimming removed 3 bases from V and 3 bases from J, with 8 bases in between. Germline V gene lookup returns CDR1 SGHTA and CDR2 FQGNSA. This CDR3 spans 13 amino acids. The CDR3 DNA, read in part, is TGTGCCAGCAGCTTCCAGGGAAAAGAGACC. Translated: CASSFQGKET. The full CDR3 is CASSFQGKETQYF.

On this clone: The read falls 3 residues short of the CDR3 end, and the missing part is taken from the germline J gene. This chain links TRBV20-1 with TRBJ2-1; 11 bases fit TRBD2. Germline-derived CDR1 and CDR2 are DFQATT and SNEGSKA (reference sequence). The CDR3 extends over 17 amino acids. The V segment lost 3 bases and the J segment 0 bases; nucleotides outside the gene matches: 7. CDR3 DNA (partial): TGCAGTGCTAGGGGGCTAGCGGGGGGATACTCCTACAATGAG. Its translation: CSARGLAGGYSYNE. The full-length CDR3 reads as CSARGLAGGYSYNEQFF.

Details on this clone: The read terminates 3 residues ahead of where the CDR3 ends, so the germline J gene completes it. This chain links TRBV14 with TRBJ2-7, with 13 bases that match TRBD2. CDR1 is SGHDN, CDR2 FVKESK, per germline. CDR3 length: 16 amino acids. The V segment lost 1 base and the J segment 4 bases; nucleotides outside the gene matches: 4. This CDR3 is CASSQGLAGGRYEQYF. The part of the CDR3 DNA that was read is TGTGCCAGCAGCCAAGGACTAGCGGGGGGAAGGTACGAG.

As for this clone: Coverage ceases 3 residues before the CDR3 finishes, and the germline J gene fills in the end. The chain links TRBV4-1 to TRBJ2-7; TRBD1 might be the D (6 bases). The CDR3 covers 14 residues. Germline V CDR1 and CDR2: MGHRA, YSYEKL. V was clipped by 3 bases and J by 2 bases, with 11 bases between them. The CDR3 bases that were read are TGCGCCAGCAGCCACCGACAGGATACCTACGAG. Translated: CASSHRQDTYE. The whole CDR3 is CASSHRQDTYEQYF.

As for this clone: The read ends 3 residues early relative to the CDR3; the germline J gene fills the gap. The chain is built from TRBV7-9 and TRBJ2-2; weak D call: TRBD1 (5 bases). Trimming pared 6 bases from V and 6 bases from J, leaving 8 bases between. The CDR3 loop spans 12 amino acids. CDR1 and CDR2 from the germline V gene are SEHNR and FQNEAQ (reference sequence). This CDR3 reads CASRTGSGELFF. The CDR3 DNA, read in part, is TGTGCCAGCAGAACAGGCTCCGGGGAG.

Turning to this clone: The read terminates 3 residues ahead of where the CDR3 ends, so the germline J gene completes it. The chain uses TRBV30 and TRBJ2-7; 7 bases are a match to TRBD1. Germline V gene lookup returns CDR1 GTSNPN and CDR2 SVGIG (reference sequence). The CDR3 spans 14 residues. With V trimmed by 0 bases and J by 2 bases, 4 bases remained unmatched. CDR3 protein: CAWSVTGQTYEQYF. The sequenced part of the CDR3 DNA is TGTGCCTGGAGTGTCACGGGACAGACCTACGAG.

As for this clone: The sequence runs out 3 residues before the end of the CDR3; the remainder is reconstructed from the germline J gene. The chain has TRBV19 and TRBJ1-2; D not certain. Germline V gene data show CDR1 as LNHDA and CDR2 as SQIVND (reference sequence). Trimming removed 7 bases at V and 6 bases at J, with 27 bases between. This CDR3 has 17 residues. The CDR3 DNA, read in part, is TGTGCCAGTACCATATACGCTGGATCCGCACCAGGCGATGGC. Residues: CASTIYAGSAPGDG. The complete CDR3 sequence is CASTIYAGSAPGDGYTF.

With regard to this clone: The sequenced fragment ends 3 residues before the CDR3 boundary, so the rest is inferred from the germline J gene. The rearrangement joins TRBV5-1 to TRBJ2-1; 10 nucleotides line up with TRBD2. Unmatched junction bases numbered 11, after V lost 0 bases and J lost 8 bases. CDR1 is SGHRS and CDR2 is YFSETQ in the germline V gene. This CDR3 has 17 residues. The sequenced part of the CDR3 DNA is TGCGCCAGCAGCTTGGGACTAGCGGGCGCTTTGTTACATGAG. Protein: CASSLGLAGALLHE. Given in full, the CDR3 is CASSLGLAGALLHEQFF.

Note on this clone: The read ends 3 residues shy of where the CDR3 ends; the end is completed using the germline J gene. This rearrangement joins TRBV20-1 to TRBJ2-3, with D tentatively TRBD1 (5 bases). Trimming cost V 5 bases and J 1 base, with 10 bases left between them. CDR1 and CDR2 from the germline V gene are DFQATT and SNEGSKA (reference sequence). This CDR3 spans 13 amino acids. CDR3 DNA, as far as it was read: TGCAGTGCTCCCTGGGGCGGCACAGATACG. Protein product: CSAPWGGTDT. The entire CDR3 is CSAPWGGTDTQYF.